The 14 T cell receptor beta chains in this list originate from one sample, sequenced in a study of control samples from healthy donors and cancer patients. The table came from immunoSEQ multiplex PCR; TCRdb's copy has only in-frame clones and leaves some out. The sample gives about 170,000 clones, around 93% of which show up once; about 4% is in the top ten. Sequencing was carried out using blood. These receptors were taken from a woman aged 55-69 years in good health.

The chain carries TRBV2 and TRBJ1-4, with D perhaps TRBD1 (5 bases). Germline V gives CDR1 SNHLY, CDR2 FYNNEI. This CDR3 contains 15 residues. The V end was cut by 2 bases, the J end by 1 base, with 8 bases between. The CDR3 DNA reads TGTGCCAGCAGTGAATCAGGGATAACTAATGAAAAACTGTTTTTT. It yields the protein CASSESGITNEKLFF.

V gene TRBV30 combines with J gene TRBJ1-5; 8 bases line up with TRBD1. The CDR3 totals 13 residues. Unmatched junction bases numbered 7, after V lost 6 bases and J lost 6 bases. Germline CDR1 reads GTSNPN; CDR2 reads SVGIG (reference sequence). The CDR3 is CACGTGAGQPQHF. CDR3 nucleotides: TGTGCCTGCGGGACAGGCGCCGGTCAGCCCCAGCATTTT.

With regard to this clone: One end of the junction is discordant with germline, which a read error may explain. The CDR3 is CASRHGGRARTEAFF. The CDR3 bases are TGTGCCAGCCGCCACGGAGGCAGGGCGAGGACTGAAGCTTTCTTT. The V gene is TRBV3-1 (or the pseudogene TRBV3-2), the J gene TRBJ1-1; tentative D call: TRBD1 (5 bases). Germline V lookup: CDR1 LGHDT, CDR2 YNNKEL (reference sequence). The CDR3 length is 15 residues.

V usage is TRBV7-3 and J usage is TRBJ1-1; D is unclear. The germline CDR1 and CDR2 sequences are SGHTA and FQGTGA. Trimming shortened V by 1 base and J by 6 bases, and 9 bases separated the two germline ends. This CDR3 is 13 amino acids long. CDR3 DNA sequence: TGTGCCAGCAGCTTAATTGAGGAGTCTGAAGCTTTCTTT. Translated: CASSLIEESEAFF.

Concerning this clone itself: This sample also contains other DNA sequences that code for the same CDR3. The chain recombines TRBV11-2 with TRBJ2-7; 7 nucleotides line up with TRBD2. The germline V gene encodes CDR1 SGHAT and CDR2 FQNNGV. Unmatched junction bases numbered 15, after V lost 9 bases and J lost 10 bases. The CDR3 totals 13 residues. The DNA of the CDR3 is TGTGCCAGTAGAAAAAATGCGGGGGTGGGCCAGTACTTC. This gives the protein CASRKNAGVGQYF.

The V call is TRBV7-9, the J call TRBJ2-3; D gene ambiguous. Trimming left V 7 bases short and J 6 bases short, with 11 bases between. The V gene's germline CDR1 is SEHNR and CDR2 FQNEAQ (reference sequence). This CDR3 spans 12 amino acids. The CDR3 nucleotides are TGTGCCAGCACCCCCTTGAGGGATACGCAGTATTTT. Its protein product is CASTPLRDTQYF. The variable domain in full, with the rest retrieved from reference TRBV7-9 and TRBJ2-3, is DTGVSQNPRHKITKRGQNVTFRCDPISEHNRLYWYRQTLGQGPEFLTYFQNEAQLEKSRLLSDRFSAERPKGSFSTLEIQRTEQGDSAMYLCASTPLRDTQYFGPGTRLTVL.

The rearrangement links TRBV6-5 to TRBJ1-2, with a weak D call TRBD1 (5 bases). V was trimmed by 5 bases and J by 11 bases, leaving 18 bases between them. Germline CDR1 and CDR2: MNHEY and SVGAGI. This CDR3 spans 13 amino acids. For the CDR3, the DNA is TGTGCCAGCAGTCACGACAGTACCGCCGCGTACACCTTC. Its translation: CASSHDSTAAYTF.

The chain joins TRBV6-6 to TRBJ2-3; D tentatively fits TRBD1 or TRBD2 (5 bases each). This CDR3 region has 15 residues. The germline V and J ends were trimmed by 6 bases and 1 base, with 14 bases remaining between them. CDR1 and CDR2 (germline): MNHNY, SVGAGI (reference sequence). CDR3: CASSTNRGRTDTQYF. CDR3 bases: TGTGCCAGCAGCACGAACCGGGGCCGCACAGATACGCAGTATTTT.

V usage is TRBV5-1 and J usage is TRBJ1-3; 10 positions match TRBD1. The germline V gene has CDR1 SGHRS and CDR2 YFSETQ. CDR3 length: 15 residues. V shed 2 bases and J 6 bases; nucleotides not matched to a gene: 5. The CDR3 loop is CASSFGTGEVNTIYF. The CDR3 nucleotides read TGCGCCAGCAGCTTCGGGACAGGGGAGGTAAACACCATATATTTT.

The J gene is TRBJ2-2, the V gene TRBV19; D tentatively reads TRBD1 or TRBD2 (5 bases each). The CDR3 sequence is 15 residues long. Germline assignment: CDR1 LNHDA and CDR2 SQIVND (reference sequence). V lost 2 bases and J lost 5, with 12 bases in between. The CDR3 DNA follows: TGTGCCAGTAGTATACTTGGGGGAGAAACCGGGGAGCTGTTTTTT. This gives the protein CASSILGGETGELFF. Looking up the rest from reference TRBV19 and TRBJ2-2 gives the full variable domain: DGGITQSPKYLFRKEGQNVTLSCEQNLNHDAMYWYRQDPGQGLRLIYYSQIVNDFQKGDIAEGYSVSREKKESFPLTVTSAQKNPTAFYLCASSILGGETGELFFGEGSRLTVL.

Remarks on this clone: At the DNA level, this CDR3 is encoded by other sequences in the same sample as well. This sequence joins TRBV27 and TRBJ2-5; TRBD2 is a possible D gene (6 bases). The CDR3 covers 15 residues. Trimming left V 1 base short and J 5 bases short, with 14 bases between. Germline CDR1 and CDR2: MNHEY and SMNVEV (reference sequence). As DNA, the CDR3 is TGTGCCAGCAGTTTATACCCGGGGGTGGGGGAGACCCAGTACTTC. Translated, it gives CASSLYPGVGETQYF.

The chain employs TRBV14 and TRBJ2-7; TRBD1 matches 7 bases. CDR1 SGHDN and CDR2 FVKESK come from the germline V gene. The CDR3 spans 16 residues. V shed 2 bases, J shed 1 base, and the junction held 8 bases outside the gene matches. CDR3 nucleotides: TGTGCCAGCAGCCAAAACTTACAGGGGACGTCCTACGAGCAGTACTTC. Translated, it gives CASSQNLQGTSYEQYF. The variable domain in full, with the rest retrieved from reference TRBV14 and TRBJ2-7, is EAGVTQFPSHSVIEKGQTVTLRCDPISGHDNLYWYRRVMGKEIKFLLHFVKESKQDESGMPNNRFLAERTGGTYSTLKVQPAELEDSGVYFCASSQNLQGTSYEQYFGPGTRLTVT.

The V call is TRBV5-1, the J call TRBJ2-1, with 10 bases that match TRBD1. The CDR3 runs 14 residues. The V gene's germline CDR1 is SGHRS and CDR2 YFSETQ. J gave up 8 bases and V 2 bases, and 4 bases lay outside the gene matches. The CDR3 nucleotides read TGCGCCAGCAGCTTATCGGGACAGGGGCATGAGCAGTTCTTC. This sequence encodes CASSLSGQGHEQFF.

The chain joins TRBV28 to TRBJ2-5; D remains ambiguous. Trimming pared 3 bases from V and 2 bases from J, leaving 7 bases between. The CDR3 length is 13 residues. Germline V lookup: CDR1 MDHEN, CDR2 SYDVKM. The CDR3 loop reads CASSFRIQETQYF. In DNA form, the CDR3 reads TGTGCCAGCAGTTTCCGTATTCAAGAGACCCAGTACTTC.